This TCR beta chain originates from a study of control samples from healthy donors and cancer patients. The CDR3 sequence is 16 residues long. Germline CDR1 reads SGDLS; CDR2 reads YYNGEE. The V end lost 4 bases, the J end lost 4 bases, and 15 bases lay between the germline ends. Libraries were prepared by immunoSEQ multiplex PCR; TCRdb keeps only in-frame clonotypes and omits some of them. The sample includes 120,000 to 150,000 clones, around 94% of them seen just once. The sequenced sample consisted of blood. This TCR came from a man aged 40-49 years in good health. This chain uses TRBV9 with TRBJ2-6; weak D call: TRBD2 (6 bases). CDR3 DNA: TGTGCCAGCAGCCGAGGACGGGAGTCAGGGGCCAACGTCCTGACTTTC. Its protein product is CASSRGRESGANVLTF.